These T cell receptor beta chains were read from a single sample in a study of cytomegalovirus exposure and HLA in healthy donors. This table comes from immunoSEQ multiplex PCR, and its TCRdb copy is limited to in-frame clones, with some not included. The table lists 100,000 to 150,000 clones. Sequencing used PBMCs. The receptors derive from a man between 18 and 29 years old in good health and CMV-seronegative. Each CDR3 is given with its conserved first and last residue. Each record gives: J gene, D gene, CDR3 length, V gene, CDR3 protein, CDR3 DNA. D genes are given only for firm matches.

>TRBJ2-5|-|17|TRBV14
CASSQVTLSGNQETQYF
TGTGCCAGCAGCCAAGTCACCCTCTCCGGGAACCAAGAGACCCAGTACTTC
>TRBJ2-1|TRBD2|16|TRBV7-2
CASSEGLAGDLYEQFF
TGTGCCAGCAGCGAGGGACTAGCGGGAGATCTTTATGAGCAGTTCTTC
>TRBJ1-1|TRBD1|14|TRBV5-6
CASIETGGNTEAFF
TGTGCCAGCATCGAGACAGGGGGCAACACTGAAGCTTTCTTT
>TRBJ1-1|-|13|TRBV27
CASQGREGTEAFF
TGTGCAAGCCAAGGGCGGGAGGGCACTGAAGCTTTCTTT
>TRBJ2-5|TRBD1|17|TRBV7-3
CASSVRAGQGGEETQYF
TGTGCCAGCAGCGTCCGAGCGGGACAGGGTGGTGAAGAGACCCAGTACTTC
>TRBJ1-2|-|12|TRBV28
CASSFSDYGYTF
TGTGCCAGCAGTTTTTCCGACTATGGCTACACCTTC
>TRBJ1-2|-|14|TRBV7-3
CASSPQTDGVGYTF
TGTGCCAGCAGCCCACAGACGGACGGGGTCGGCTACACCTTC
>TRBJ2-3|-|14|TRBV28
CASIGIDSTDTQYF
TGTGCCAGCATCGGGATAGATAGCACAGATACGCAGTATTTT
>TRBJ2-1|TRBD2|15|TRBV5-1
CASTNPSGGYNEQFF
TGCGCCAGCACTAATCCTAGCGGGGGATACAATGAGCAGTTCTTC
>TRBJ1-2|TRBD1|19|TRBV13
CASSLLGAGQEVFNYGYTF
TGTGCCAGCAGCTTACTCGGGGCAGGACAGGAGGTTTTTAACTATGGCTACACCTTC
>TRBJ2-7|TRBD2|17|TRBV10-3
CAISGVMGGGGLDEQYF
TGTGCCATCAGTGGAGTAATGGGGGGGGGAGGTCTGGACGAGCAGTACTTC
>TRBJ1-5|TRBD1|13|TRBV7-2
CASSGTGGQPQHF
TGTGCCAGCAGTGGGACAGGTGGGCAGCCCCAGCATTTT
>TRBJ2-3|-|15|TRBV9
CASSVEASTSYTQYF
TGTGCCAGCAGCGTAGAAGCTTCAACCTCATATACGCAGTATTTT
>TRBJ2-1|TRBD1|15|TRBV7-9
CASRNDRGGTNEQFF
TGTGCCAGCAGAAATGACAGGGGCGGGACCAATGAGCAGTTCTTC
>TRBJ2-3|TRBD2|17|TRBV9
CASSVGTSGRGRDTQYF
TGTGCCAGCAGCGTGGGGACTAGCGGGCGGGGAAGAGATACGCAGTATTTT
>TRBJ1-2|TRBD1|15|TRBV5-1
CASSFYWTGDEGYTF
TGCGCCAGCAGCTTTTATTGGACAGGGGACGAGGGCTACACCTTC
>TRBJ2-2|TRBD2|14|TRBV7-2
CASSLGGRTGELFF
TGTGCCAGCAGCCTGGGGGGGAGGACCGGGGAGCTGTTTTTT
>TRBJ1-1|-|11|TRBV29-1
CSVEVESPAFF
TGCAGCGTTGAAGTGGAGTCTCCAGCTTTCTTT
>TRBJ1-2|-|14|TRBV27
CASSVTGLWSGYTF
TGTGCCAGCAGTGTAACGGGACTTTGGTCTGGCTACACCTTC
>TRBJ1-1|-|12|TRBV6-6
CASSLTVTEAFF
TGTGCCAGCAGCCTCACAGTCACTGAAGCTTTCTTT
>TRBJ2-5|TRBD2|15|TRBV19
CASSKGLLMPETQYF
TGTGCCAGTAGCAAGGGACTACTCATGCCGGAGACCCAGTACTTC
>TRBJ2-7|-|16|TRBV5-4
CASSLTHNVRSYEQYF
TGTGCCAGCAGCTTGACACATAACGTCCGCTCCTACGAGCAGTACTTC
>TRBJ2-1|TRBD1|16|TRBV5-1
CASSLDLSTGGGEQFF
TGCGCCAGCAGCTTGGACCTGTCAACAGGGGGAGGTGAGCAGTTCTTC
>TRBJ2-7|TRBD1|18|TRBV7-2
CASSLRTGNPIVSYEQYF
TGTGCCAGCAGCCTCCGGACAGGGAATCCCATCGTCTCCTACGAGCAGTACTTC
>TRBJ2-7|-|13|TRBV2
CASSPRPGVEQYF
TGTGCCAGCAGTCCACGGCCCGGGGTCGAGCAGTACTTC
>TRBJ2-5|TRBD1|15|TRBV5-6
CASSSRTGPPHWKYF
TGTGCCAGCAGCTCGAGGACAGGCCCTCCCCATTGGAAGTACTTC
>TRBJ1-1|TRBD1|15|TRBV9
CASSAENRGHTEAFF
TGTGCCAGCAGCGCTGAAAACAGGGGCCACACTGAAGCTTTCTTT
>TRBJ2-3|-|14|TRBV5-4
CASSLTGLTDTQYF
TGTGCCAGCAGCTTGACAGGGTTGACAGATACGCAGTATTTT
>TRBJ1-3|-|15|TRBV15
CATSRDGRSGNTIYF
TGTGCCACCAGCAGAGATGGGAGGTCTGGAAACACCATATATTTT
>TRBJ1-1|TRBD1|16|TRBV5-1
CASRLDRGVSNTEAFF
TGCGCCAGCAGATTAGACAGGGGGGTTTCAAACACTGAAGCTTTCTTT
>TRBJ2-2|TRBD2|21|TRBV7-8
CASSLGRPWTSGRAGAGELFF
TGTGCCAGCAGCTTAGGGCGGCCGTGGACTAGCGGGAGGGCCGGAGCCGGGGAGCTGTTTTTT
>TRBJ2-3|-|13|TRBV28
CASLRWRDDTQYF
TGTGCCAGCCTTAGGTGGAGGGATGATACGCAGTATTTT
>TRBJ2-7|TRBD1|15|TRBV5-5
CASSLRGTGVYEQYF
TGTGCCAGCAGCTTGCGGGGGACAGGGGTTTACGAGCAGTACTTC
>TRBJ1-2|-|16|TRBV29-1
CSVDNIGAGAGYGYTF
TGCAGCGTTGACAACATAGGGGCAGGGGCGGGCTATGGCTACACCTTC
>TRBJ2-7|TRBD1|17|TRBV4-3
CASSQGFPGTGIYEQYF
TGCGCCAGCAGCCAAGGCTTCCCCGGGACAGGGATCTACGAGCAGTACTTC
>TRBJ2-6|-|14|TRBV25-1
CASSFHSGANVLTF
TGTGCCAGCAGTTTCCACTCTGGGGCCAACGTCCTGACTTTC
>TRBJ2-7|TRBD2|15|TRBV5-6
CASSPDPSGGYEQYF
TGTGCCAGCAGCCCCGATCCTAGCGGGGGCTACGAGCAGTACTTC
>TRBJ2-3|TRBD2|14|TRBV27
CASSLAGGLDTQYF
TGTGCCAGCAGTTTAGCGGGGGGCCTCGATACGCAGTATTTT
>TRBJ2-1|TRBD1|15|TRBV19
CASSMGQVLYNEQFF
TGTGCCAGTAGTATGGGACAGGTACTTTACAATGAGCAGTTCTTC
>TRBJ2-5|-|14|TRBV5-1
CASSLQAGQETQYF
TGCGCCAGCAGCTTGCAGGCCGGCCAAGAGACCCAGTACTTC
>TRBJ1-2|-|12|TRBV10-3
CAISERQDFYTF
TGTGCCATCAGCGAAAGACAGGACTTCTACACCTTC
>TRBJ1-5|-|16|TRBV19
CASSMVATKRGQPQHF
TGTGCCAGTAGTATGGTTGCGACCAAGAGAGGTCAGCCCCAGCATTTT
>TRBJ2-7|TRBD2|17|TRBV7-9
CASSLGRTSGTYYEQYF
TGTGCCAGCAGCTTGGGTCGGACTAGCGGGACCTACTACGAGCAGTACTTC
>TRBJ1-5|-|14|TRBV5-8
CASSLGQGRRPQHF
TGTGCCAGCAGCTTGGGGCAGGGTCGGCGGCCCCAGCATTTT
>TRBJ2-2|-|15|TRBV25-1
CASNSWTAVTGELFF
TGTGCCAGCAACTCGTGGACAGCCGTCACCGGGGAGCTGTTTTTT
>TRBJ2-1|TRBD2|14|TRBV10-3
CAIRSGGGYNEQFF
TGTGCCATCAGGAGCGGGGGAGGGTACAATGAGCAGTTCTTC
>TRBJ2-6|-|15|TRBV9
CASSGQVSGANVLTF
TGTGCCAGCAGCGGACAGGTATCCGGGGCCAACGTCCTGACTTTC
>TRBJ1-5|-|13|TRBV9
CASSPAGNQPQHF
TGTGCCAGCAGTCCGGCCGGGAATCAGCCCCAGCATTTT
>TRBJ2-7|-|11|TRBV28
CASPKGYEQYF
TGTGCCTCGCCGAAGGGGTACGAGCAGTACTTC
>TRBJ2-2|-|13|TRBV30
CAWSTDNTGELFF
TGTGCCTGGAGTACAGATAACACCGGGGAGCTGTTTTTT
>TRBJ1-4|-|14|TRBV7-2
CASSLQVVNEKLFF
TGTGCCAGCAGCCTACAGGTGGTAAATGAAAAACTGTTTTTT
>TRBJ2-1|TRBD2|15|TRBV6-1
CASSDIAGLYNEQFF
TGTGCCAGCAGTGATATAGCGGGCCTTTACAATGAGCAGTTCTTC
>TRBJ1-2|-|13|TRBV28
CASSSGQTYGYTF
TGTGCCAGCAGTTCCGGACAGACCTATGGCTACACCTTC